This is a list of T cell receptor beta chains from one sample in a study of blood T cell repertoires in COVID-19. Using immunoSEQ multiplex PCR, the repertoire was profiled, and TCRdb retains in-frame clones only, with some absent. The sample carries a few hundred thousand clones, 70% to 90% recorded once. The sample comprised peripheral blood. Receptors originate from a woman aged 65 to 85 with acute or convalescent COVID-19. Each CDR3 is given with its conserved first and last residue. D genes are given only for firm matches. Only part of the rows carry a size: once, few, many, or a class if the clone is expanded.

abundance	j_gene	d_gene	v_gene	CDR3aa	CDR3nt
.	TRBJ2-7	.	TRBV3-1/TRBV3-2	CASSPGTLSYEQYF	TGTGCCAGCAGCCCTGGGACTCTTTCCTACGAGCAGTACTTC
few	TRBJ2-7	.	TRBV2	CASSEDSWSSYEQYF	TGTGCCAGCAGTGAGGACTCCTGGAGCTCCTACGAGCAGTACTTC
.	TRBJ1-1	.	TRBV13	CASSLSGTEAFF	TGTGCCAGCAGCTTATCAGGGACTGAAGCTTTCTTT
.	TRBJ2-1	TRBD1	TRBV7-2	CASRVGALGGGSSYNEQFF	TGTGCCAGCAGGGTAGGGGCGTTAGGGGGCGGAAGCTCCTACAATGAGCAGTTCTTC
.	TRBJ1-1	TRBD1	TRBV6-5	CASSIDRGRTEAFF	TGTGCCAGCAGTATCGACAGGGGGCGAACTGAAGCTTTCTTT
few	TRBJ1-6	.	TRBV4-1	CASSQDRGANSPLHF	TGCGCCAGCAGCCAAGATCGTGGGGCGAATTCACCCCTCCACTTT
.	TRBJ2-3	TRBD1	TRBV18	CASSPPQGQGTDTQYF	TGTGCCAGCTCACCTCCCCAGGGACAGGGGACCGATACGCAGTATTTT
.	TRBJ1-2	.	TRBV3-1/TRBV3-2	CASSRGSEGGYTF	TGTGCCAGCAGCCGAGGGTCCGAAGGTGGCTACACCTTC
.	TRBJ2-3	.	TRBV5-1	CASSSQSTDTQYF	TGCGCCAGCAGCTCCCAGAGCACAGATACGCAGTATTTT
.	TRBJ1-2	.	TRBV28	CASSFGGAANYGYTF	TGTGCCAGCAGTTTTGGGGGCGCGGCTAACTATGGCTACACCTTC
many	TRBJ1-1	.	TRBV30	CAWSVVARTEAFF	TGTGCCTGGTCGGTCGTGGCGAGGACTGAAGCTTTCTTT
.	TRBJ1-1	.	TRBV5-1	CASSLGDGARATEAFF	TGCGCCAGCAGCTTGGGGGATGGGGCGCGTGCCACTGAAGCTTTCTTT
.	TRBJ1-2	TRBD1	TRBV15	CATSRDRGGLSYGYTF	TGTGCCACCAGCCGGGACAGGGGGGGGCTTAGCTATGGCTACACCTTC
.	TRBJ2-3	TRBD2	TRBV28	CASSLWGAGGQTDTQYF	TGTGCCAGCAGTTTATGGGGAGCGGGGGGGCAAACAGATACGCAGTATTTT
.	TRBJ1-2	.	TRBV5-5	CASSSSLGYTF	TGTGCCAGCAGCTCTTCTTTGGGCTACACCTTC
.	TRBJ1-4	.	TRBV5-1	CASSSGETNEKLFF	TGCGCCAGCAGCTCGGGGGAAACTAATGAAAAACTGTTTTTT
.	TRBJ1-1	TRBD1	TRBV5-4	CASSPGGQGKNTEAFF	TGTGCCAGCAGCCCCGGAGGACAGGGGAAGAACACTGAAGCTTTCTTT
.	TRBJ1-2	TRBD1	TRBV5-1	CASSLEPTGVRGNYGYTF	TGCGCCAGCAGCCTGGAGCCCACAGGGGTAAGGGGCAACTATGGCTACACCTTC
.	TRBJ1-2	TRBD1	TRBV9	CASSPPVLRTGNYGYTF	TGTGCCAGCAGCCCCCCGGTTCTTAGGACAGGGAACTATGGCTACACCTTC
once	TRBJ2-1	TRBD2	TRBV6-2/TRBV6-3	CASSYRGGAKAYNEQFF	TGTGCCAGCAGTTACCGCGGGGGGGCTAAAGCTTACAATGAGCAGTTCTTC
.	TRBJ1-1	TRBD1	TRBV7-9	CASSLVGTGWAEAFF	TGTGCCAGCAGCTTAGTAGGGACAGGGTGGGCTGAAGCTTTCTTT
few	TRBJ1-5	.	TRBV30	CAWSTGTHSGQPQHF	TGTGCCTGGAGTACGGGGACTCACAGTGGTCAGCCCCAGCATTTT
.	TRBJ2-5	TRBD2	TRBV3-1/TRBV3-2	CASSGSYSGGNFQETQYF	TGTGCCAGCAGCGGATCATATAGCGGGGGAAACTTCCAAGAGACCCAGTACTTC
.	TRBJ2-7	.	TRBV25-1	CASTSGTPYEQYF	TGTGCCAGCACCTCCGGGACACCATACGAGCAGTACTTC
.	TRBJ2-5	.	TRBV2	CASSDVGGTQYF	TGTGCCAGCAGTGACGTCGGGGGGACCCAGTACTTC
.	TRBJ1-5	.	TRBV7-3	CASSLTSAGQPQHF	TGTGCCAGCAGCTTAACGTCAGCGGGGCAGCCCCAGCATTTT
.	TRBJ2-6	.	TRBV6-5	CATLQESGANVLTF	TGTGCCACCCTCCAGGAATCTGGGGCCAACGTCCTGACTTTC
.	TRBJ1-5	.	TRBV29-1	CSVRDNFNQPQHF	TGCAGCGTCCGGGACAACTTCAATCAGCCCCAGCATTTT
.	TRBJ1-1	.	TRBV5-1	CASTRGAAGTEAFF	TGCGCCAGCACCCGGGGGGCGGCGGGGACTGAAGCTTTCTTT
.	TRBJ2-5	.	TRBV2	CASSELPGETQYF	TGTGCCAGCAGTGAATTGCCAGGGGAGACCCAGTACTTC
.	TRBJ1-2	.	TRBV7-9	CASSPGAGVGYGYTF	TGTGCCAGCAGCCCGGGTGCCGGGGTAGGCTATGGCTACACCTTC
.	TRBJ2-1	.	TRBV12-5	CASGPPGGDEQFF	TGTGCTAGTGGTCCCCCCGGCGGCGATGAGCAGTTCTTC
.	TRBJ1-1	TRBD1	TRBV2	CASKEQGYTEAFF	TGTGCCAGCAAAGAACAGGGGTACACTGAAGCTTTCTTT
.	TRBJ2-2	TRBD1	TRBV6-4	CASSLLRGTGELFF	TGTGCCAGCAGCCTCCTCAGGGGGACCGGGGAGCTGTTTTTT
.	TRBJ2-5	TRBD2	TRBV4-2	CASSRASGEGETQYF	TGTGCCAGCAGCCGGGCTAGCGGGGAGGGAGAGACCCAGTACTTC
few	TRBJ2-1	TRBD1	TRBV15	CATSNGQGSYNEQFF	TGTGCCACCAGCAATGGACAGGGGTCCTACAATGAGCAGTTCTTC
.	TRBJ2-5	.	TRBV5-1	CASSPGTPQETQYF	TGCGCCAGCAGCCCCGGGACACCTCAAGAGACCCAGTACTTC
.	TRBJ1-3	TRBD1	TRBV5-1	CASSLNSGGVLGNTIYF	TGCGCCAGCAGCTTGAACTCAGGGGGCGTCCTCGGAAACACCATATATTTT
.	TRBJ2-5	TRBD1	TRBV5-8	CASSLMNRGEETQYF	TGTGCCAGCAGCCTGATGAACAGGGGCGAAGAGACCCAGTACTTC
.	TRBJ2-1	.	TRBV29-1	CSVVMVRGYNEQFF	TGCAGCGTTGTCATGGTAAGGGGGTACAATGAGCAGTTCTTC
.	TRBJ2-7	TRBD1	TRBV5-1	CASSLRQGESYEQYF	TGCGCCAGCAGCCTTCGACAGGGGGAATCCTACGAGCAGTACTTC
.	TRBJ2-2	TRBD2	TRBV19	CASSRILAGGLTGELFF	TGTGCCAGTAGTCGGATTCTAGCGGGGGGCCTCACCGGGGAGCTGTTTTTT
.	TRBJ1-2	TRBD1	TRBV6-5	CASSKTGSYGYTF	TGTGCCAGCAGTAAGACAGGGAGCTATGGCTACACCTTC
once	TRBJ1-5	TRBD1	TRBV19	CASSSMDRGGQPQHF	TGTGCCAGTAGTTCTATGGACAGGGGCGGTCAGCCCCAGCATTTT
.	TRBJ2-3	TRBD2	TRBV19	CASSPRGVKDTQYF	TGTGCCAGTAGCCCACGGGGGGTCAAAGATACGCAGTATTTT
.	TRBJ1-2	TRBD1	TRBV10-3	CAISEAGGGYTF	TGTGCCATCAGTGAAGCAGGGGGCGGCTACACCTTC
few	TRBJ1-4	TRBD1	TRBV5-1	CASSLAGQGGEKLFF	TGCGCCAGCAGCTTGGCGGGACAGGGAGGTGAAAAACTGTTTTTT
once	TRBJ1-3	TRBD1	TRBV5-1	CASSETGNTIYF	TGCGCCAGCAGCGAGACAGGGAACACCATATATTTT
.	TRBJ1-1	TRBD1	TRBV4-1	CASSQAGGGAFF	TGCGCCAGCAGCCAAGCAGGGGGTGGAGCTTTCTTT
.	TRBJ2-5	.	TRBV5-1	CASSLGQYQETQYF	TGCGCCAGCAGCTTGGGACAGTACCAAGAGACCCAGTACTTC
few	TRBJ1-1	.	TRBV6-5	CASGGRTEAFF	TGTGCCAGCGGAGGGAGGACTGAAGCTTTCTTT
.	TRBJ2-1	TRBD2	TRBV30	CAWRFPGGPHNEQFF	TGTGCCTGGAGATTTCCGGGGGGGCCGCACAATGAGCAGTTCTTC
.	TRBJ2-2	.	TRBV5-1	CASSLDPRGAYGGELFF	TGCGCCAGCAGCTTGGATCCTCGGGGGGCGTACGGCGGGGAGCTGTTTTTT
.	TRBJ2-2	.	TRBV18	CASSPMSTGELFF	TGTGCCAGCTCACCAATGAGCACCGGGGAGCTGTTTTTT
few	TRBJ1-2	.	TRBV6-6	CASSSPDGGPYGYTF	TGTGCCAGCAGTTCCCCAGACGGTGGGCCCTATGGCTACACCTTC